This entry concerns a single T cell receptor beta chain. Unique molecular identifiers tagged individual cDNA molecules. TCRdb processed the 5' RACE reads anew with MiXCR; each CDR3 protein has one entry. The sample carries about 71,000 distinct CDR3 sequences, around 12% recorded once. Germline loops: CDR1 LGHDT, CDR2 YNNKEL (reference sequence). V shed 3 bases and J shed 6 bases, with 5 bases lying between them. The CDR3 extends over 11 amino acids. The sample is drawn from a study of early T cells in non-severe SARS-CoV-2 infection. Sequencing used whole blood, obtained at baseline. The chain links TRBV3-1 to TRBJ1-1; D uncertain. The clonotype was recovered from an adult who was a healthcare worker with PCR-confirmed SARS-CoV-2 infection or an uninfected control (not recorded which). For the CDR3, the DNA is TGTGCCAGCAGCCAGTTGGCTGAAGCTTTCTTT. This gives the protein CASSQLAEAFF.